This TCR beta chain came from a study of blood T cells in healthy people across ages. This clonotype was detected a few times. The antigen is not known. Study-level results: Per million T cells, TCR beta diversity dropped about linearly as age rose. A strong correlation between TCR beta diversity and naive T cell percentage was seen.

V dropped 3 bases and J dropped 11 bases, with 11 bases sitting between them. Per germline, CDR1 SGHDT and CDR2 YYEEEE. The CDR3 length is 11 residues. Primed by a sample-barcoded 5' primer and a J-beta primer mix, a second PCR proceeded for about 6 to 11 cycles. Each cDNA molecule carried a tag from a template-switch adaptor that contained 12 random nucleotides. In TCRdb, the 5' RACE reads were re-called with MiXCR into one record per CDR3 protein. The sample comprises over 1.5 million distinct CDR3 sequences, roughly 49% of which are singletons, and around 2.1% rests with the top ten. Sequenced input: blood. The chain joins TRBV5-6 to TRBJ2-5; no reliable D call. The source is a woman aged 40 to 50 in good health. CDR3 sequence: CASSWQTEQYF. The CDR3 coding sequence is TGTGCCAGCAGCTGGCAAACTGAGCAGTACTTC.